This T cell receptor (beta chain) stems from a study of graft-versus-host responses after intestinal transplantation. As for the study in general: All recipients were transplanted with multivisceral, liver-intestinal, or isolated intestinal grafts. The study gave all recipients anti-thymocyte globulin induction, then tacrolimus and steroids for about 3 years.

General observations from the study: Early after transplant, HvG declines were associated with peak levels of circulating GvH clones. GvH clonotypes were identified within recipient marrow, with a subset emerging first in ileum or blood.

This clone was counted a single time. Its antigen is unknown. The data were produced by immunoSEQ multiplex PCR, yet TCRdb's version contains in-frame clones alone and is incomplete. The sample lists 90,000 to 130,000 clones, 85% to 95% seen once, with more than 0.9% in the top ten. The CDR3 is made up of 15 amino acids. The trim removed 3 bases at V and 9 bases at J, leaving 10 bases unmatched. Germline V gene data show CDR1 as SGDLS and CDR2 as YYNGEE. The sequencing used unstimulated CD8+ T cells sorted from spleen or lymph node cells, collected before transplant. The chain has TRBV9 and TRBJ2-1; the match to TRBD2 covers 9 bases. This sequence originates from a human donor who was the organ donor for an intestinal transplant. The CDR3 spells CASSGSLSGSAEQFF. The CDR3 bases are TGTGCCAGCAGCGGGAGCCTTAGCGGGAGCGCTGAGCAGTTCTTC.